This paragraph covers one T cell receptor (beta chain) sequence. Its antigen remains unidentified. Base quality data are lacking; no much larger clone is found one base away. The CDR3 regions of human TCRbeta chains were subjected to immunosequencing. The study's processing was this. TCRs in the repertoires were compared against a reference library of SARS-CoV-2-specific TCRs that had been generated with the MIRA antigen-specificity platform. Breadth was defined as the fraction of unique TCRs that were SARS-CoV-2-associated. Depth was defined as the fraction of total T cells that were SARS-CoV-2-associated. Using the MIRA data, each spike-specific TCR was assigned both to the spike region to which the TCR was reactive and to a CD4 or CD8 class. Log10-transformed breadth and depth values were compared by one-way ANOVA with Sidak's multiple comparisons tests. The table comes from immuneACCESS by way of TCRdb, which keeps in-frame sequences with V and J called. Part of the clones is missing from these tables; in studies checked, under half for an unresolved V gene and the rest for unknown reasons. The V and J calls and the clone size are those of that table, but D and trimming were determined from the DNA. This sample comprises approximately 110,000 clones, around 87% of them detected only once. The ten largest clones add up to roughly 5% of the sample.

The data derive from a study of T cell responses to AZD1222 COVID-19 vaccine (dated by TCRdb to the early 2020s). Background on the whole study: AZD1222 recipients with second doses at about 4 weeks or about 12 weeks were pooled, because spike-specific TCR depth and breadth did not differ between schedules. TCR sequencing was performed for fewer than 250 trial participants, of whom 200 to 220 were given two doses of AZD1222 and roughly 25 were given two doses of MenACWY control vaccine. Trial participants were enrolled into age subgroups of 18-55, 56-69 and 70-plus years, which contained 148, 28 and 57 TCR-sequenced participants, respectively.

V loses 2 bases at its end and J loses 9 bases; junction bases beyond the gene matches: 7. The CDR3 measures 14 amino acids from cysteine to phenylalanine. CDR3 DNA only is kept here, 42 bases in frame from base 1. CDR1 MNHNS and CDR2 SASEGT were looked up in the germline V gene. The study at large found these results: Epitopes outside the regions mutated in the B.1.351 and B.1.1.7 variants were reportedly recognized by nearly half of the unique spike-specific TCRs. Participants were mostly white British, with more females than males. The authors suggested clonal diversity may have been underestimated. The vaccine-associated CD4 TCRs covered the entire spike protein, and the dominant responses fell in regions 160-218 and 743-854. Spike-specific TCR breadth and depth rose significantly after two AZD1222 doses compared with day 0 and with MenACWY recipients. Only five to seven AZD1222 recipients were SARS-CoV-2 seropositive at baseline, limiting conclusions about previously exposed vaccinees. The 56-69-year group was small, and its depth increase did not reach significance, likely because of low power. No day 14 peak-response samples were available, so repertoires were characterized only after the peak T cell response.

According to the study, the label for this sample's time point signals: baseline before first vaccination. The vaccinee samples were drawn from two UK trials, COV001 and COV002, one of which was a single-blind randomized controlled phase 2/3 trial testing AZD1222 (ChAdOx1 nCoV-19) in healthy adults. For TCRbeta chain sequencing, PBMC samples were collected from trial participants at day 0 and at day 28 after the second dose. The sample in question was peripheral blood, obtained on day 0 of AZD1222 vaccination. The clonotype was recovered from an adult in good health. The V and J segments used are TRBV6-1 and TRBJ2-1, and TRBD2 aligns with 7 junction nucleotides. The CDR3: CASSEHPSGTEQFF. The base sequence is TGTGCCAGCAGTGAACATCCTAGCGGAACTGAGCAGTTCTTC.